This TCR beta chain was sequenced in a study of blood T cell repertoires in COVID-19. The wider study: The cDNA or gDNA used as material had been derived from T cells, B-cell-depleted T cells, or PBMCs.

Produced via immunoSEQ multiplex PCR; TCRdb's table is partial and in-frame only. The table includes 170,000 or so clones, around nine tenths detected once. Only one count was recorded for this clone. The sample consisted of peripheral blood. The origin of this receptor is a man aged 35 to 55 with active or convalescent COVID-19.

CDR3 region: CASSPKVGGGRSSQFF. Here the CDR3 DNA reads TGTGCCAGCAGTCCGAAAGTAGGGGGGGGCCGGTCGTCGCAGTTCTTC. The rearrangement links TRBV6-2 or TRBV6-3 to TRBJ2-1; perhaps TRBD2 as D (7 bases). The CDR3 spans 16 residues. Trimming shortened V by 5 bases and J by 12 bases, and 26 bases separated the two germline ends. Per germline, CDR1 MNHEY and CDR2 SVGEGT.